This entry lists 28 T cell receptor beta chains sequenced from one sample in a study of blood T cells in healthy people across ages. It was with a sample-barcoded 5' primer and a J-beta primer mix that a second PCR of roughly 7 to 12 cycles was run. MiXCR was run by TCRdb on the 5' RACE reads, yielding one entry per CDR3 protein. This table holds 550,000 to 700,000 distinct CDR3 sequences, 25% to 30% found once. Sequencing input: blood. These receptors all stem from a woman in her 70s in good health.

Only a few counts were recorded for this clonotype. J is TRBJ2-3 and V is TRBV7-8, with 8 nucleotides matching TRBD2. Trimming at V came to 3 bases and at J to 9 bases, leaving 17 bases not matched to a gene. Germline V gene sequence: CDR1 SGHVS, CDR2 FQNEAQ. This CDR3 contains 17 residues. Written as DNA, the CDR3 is TGTGCCAGCAGCTTTGGTATAGCGGGGAACCCTCTAGGGACGCAGTATTTT. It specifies CASSFGIAGNPLGTQYF.

CDR3 loop: CASSQDATSGGAGETQYF. In DNA form, the CDR3 reads TGCGCCAGCAGCCAAGATGCAACTAGCGGGGGGGCCGGAGAGACCCAGTACTTC. The chain is built from TRBV4-3 and TRBJ2-5; 13 positions agree with TRBD2. The V gene's germline CDR1 is LGHNA and CDR2 YSLEER. Trimming cost V 0 bases and J 4 bases; bases outside gene matches: 8. This CDR3 has 18 residues.

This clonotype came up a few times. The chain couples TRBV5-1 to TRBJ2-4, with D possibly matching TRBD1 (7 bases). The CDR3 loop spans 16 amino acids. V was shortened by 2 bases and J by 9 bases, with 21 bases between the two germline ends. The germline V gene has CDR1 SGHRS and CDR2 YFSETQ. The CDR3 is CASSLRQGGASGIQYF. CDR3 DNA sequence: TGCGCCAGCAGCTTAAGACAGGGCGGGGCATCGGGCATTCAGTACTTC.

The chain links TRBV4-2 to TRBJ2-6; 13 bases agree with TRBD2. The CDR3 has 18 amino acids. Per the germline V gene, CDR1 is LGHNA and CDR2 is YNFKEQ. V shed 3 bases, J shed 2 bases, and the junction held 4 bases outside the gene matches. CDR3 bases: TGTGCCAGCAGCCAGCAAGGGACTAGCGGGACTGGGGCCAACGTCCTGACTTTC. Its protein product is CASSQQGTSGTGANVLTF.

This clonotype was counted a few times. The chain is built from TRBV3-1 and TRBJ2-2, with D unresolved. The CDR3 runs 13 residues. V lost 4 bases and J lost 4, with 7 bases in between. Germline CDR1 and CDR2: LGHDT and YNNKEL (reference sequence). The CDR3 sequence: CASSRVSTGELFF. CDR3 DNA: TGTGCCAGCAGCCGGGTCTCCACCGGGGAGCTGTTTTTT.

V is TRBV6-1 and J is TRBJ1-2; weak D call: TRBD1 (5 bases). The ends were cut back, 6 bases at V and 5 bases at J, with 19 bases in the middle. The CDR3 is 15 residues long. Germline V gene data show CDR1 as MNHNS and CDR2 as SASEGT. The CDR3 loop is CASRSGPGSAYGYTF. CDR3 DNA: TGTGCCAGCAGGTCGGGACCAGGATCTGCTTATGGCTACACCTTC.

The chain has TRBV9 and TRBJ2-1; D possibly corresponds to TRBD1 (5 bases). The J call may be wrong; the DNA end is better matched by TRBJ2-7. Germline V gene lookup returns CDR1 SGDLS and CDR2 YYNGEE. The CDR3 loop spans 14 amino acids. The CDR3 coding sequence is TGTGCCAGCAGCGCGTTTGACAGTACCTACGAGCAGTACTTC. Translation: CASSAFDSTYEQYF.

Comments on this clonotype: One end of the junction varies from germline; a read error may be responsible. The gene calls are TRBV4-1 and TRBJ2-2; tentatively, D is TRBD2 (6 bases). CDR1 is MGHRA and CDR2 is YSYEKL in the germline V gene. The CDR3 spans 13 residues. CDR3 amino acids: CASSQTSTGALFF. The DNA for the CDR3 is TGCGCCAGCAGCCAAACTAGCACCGGGGCGCTGTTTTTT.

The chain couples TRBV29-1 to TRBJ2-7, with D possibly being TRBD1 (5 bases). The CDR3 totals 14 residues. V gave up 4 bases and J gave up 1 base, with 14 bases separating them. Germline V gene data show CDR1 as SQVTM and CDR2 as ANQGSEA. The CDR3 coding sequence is TGCAGCGTTGTGGGGCAGACCAGTTCCTACGAGCAGTACTTC. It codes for CSVVGQTSSYEQYF.

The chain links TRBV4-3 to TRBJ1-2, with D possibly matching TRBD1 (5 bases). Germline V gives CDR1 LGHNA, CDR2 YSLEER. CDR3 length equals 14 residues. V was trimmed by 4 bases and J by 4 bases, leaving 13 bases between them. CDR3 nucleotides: TGCGCCAGCAGCCCAATGACAGCATCCTATGGCTACACCTTC. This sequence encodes CASSPMTASYGYTF.

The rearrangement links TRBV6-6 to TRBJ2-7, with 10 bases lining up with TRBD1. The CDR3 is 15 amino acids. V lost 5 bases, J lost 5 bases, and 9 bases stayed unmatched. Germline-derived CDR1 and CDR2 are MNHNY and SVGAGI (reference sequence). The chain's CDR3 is CASSTWGQGMDEQYF. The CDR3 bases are TGTGCCAGCAGTACCTGGGGACAGGGGATGGACGAGCAGTACTTC.

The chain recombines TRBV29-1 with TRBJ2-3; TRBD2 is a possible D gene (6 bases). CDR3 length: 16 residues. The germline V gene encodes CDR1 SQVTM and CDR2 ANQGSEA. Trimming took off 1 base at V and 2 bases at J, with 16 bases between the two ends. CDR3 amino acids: CSVEAPGTPATDTQYF. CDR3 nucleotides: TGCAGCGTTGAAGCCCCCGGGACTCCAGCCACAGATACGCAGTATTTT.

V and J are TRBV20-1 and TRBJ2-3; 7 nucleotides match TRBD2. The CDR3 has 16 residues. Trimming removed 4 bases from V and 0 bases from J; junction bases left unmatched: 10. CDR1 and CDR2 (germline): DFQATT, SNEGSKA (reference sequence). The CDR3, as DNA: TGCAGTGCTATCCTCCTACGGCGGGGGAGCACAGATACGCAGTATTTT. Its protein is CSAILLRRGSTDTQYF.

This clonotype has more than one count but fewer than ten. CDR3 DNA: TGTGCCAGCAGCTTAGAAGCTCGTTCACCCCTCCACTTT. It is translated as CASSLEARSPLHF. V is TRBV7-8 and J is TRBJ1-6, with D unclear. The CDR3 is made up of 13 amino acids. Looked up from germline, CDR1 is SGHVS and CDR2 is FQNEAQ. V was cut by 1 base and J by 9 bases, with 7 bases left in between.

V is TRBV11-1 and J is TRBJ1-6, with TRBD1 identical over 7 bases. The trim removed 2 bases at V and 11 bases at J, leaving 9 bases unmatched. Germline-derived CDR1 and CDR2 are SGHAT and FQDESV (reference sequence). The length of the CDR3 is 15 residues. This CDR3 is CASSLMERGHPPLHF. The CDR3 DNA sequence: TGTGCCAGCAGCTTAATGGAAAGGGGGCATCCACCCCTCCACTTT.

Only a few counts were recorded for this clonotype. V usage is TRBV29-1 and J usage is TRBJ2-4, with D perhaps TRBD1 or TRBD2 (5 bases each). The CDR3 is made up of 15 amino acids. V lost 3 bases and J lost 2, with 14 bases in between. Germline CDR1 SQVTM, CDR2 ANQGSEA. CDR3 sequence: CSVEAPGPSKNIQYF. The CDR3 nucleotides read TGCAGCGTTGAGGCACCGGGACCATCCAAAAACATTCAGTACTTC.

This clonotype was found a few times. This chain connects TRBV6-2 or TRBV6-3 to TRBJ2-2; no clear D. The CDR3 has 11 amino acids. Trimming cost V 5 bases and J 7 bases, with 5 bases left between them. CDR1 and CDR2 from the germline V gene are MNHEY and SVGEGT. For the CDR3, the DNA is TGTGCCAGCAGTCCTCTCGGGGAGCTGTTTTTT. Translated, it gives CASSPLGELFF.

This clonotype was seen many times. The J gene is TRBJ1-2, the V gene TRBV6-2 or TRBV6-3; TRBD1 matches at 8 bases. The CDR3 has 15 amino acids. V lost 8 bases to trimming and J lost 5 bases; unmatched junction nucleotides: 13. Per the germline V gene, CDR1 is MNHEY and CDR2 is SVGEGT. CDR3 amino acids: CASGDTGTGLYGYTF. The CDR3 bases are TGTGCCAGCGGGGATACCGGGACAGGCCTTTATGGCTACACCTTC.

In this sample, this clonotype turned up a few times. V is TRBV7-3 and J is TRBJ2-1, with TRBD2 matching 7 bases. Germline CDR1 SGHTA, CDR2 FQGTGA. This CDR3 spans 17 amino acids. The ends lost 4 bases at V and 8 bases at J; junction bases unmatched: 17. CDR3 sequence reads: CASSSQRGGRKVDEQFF. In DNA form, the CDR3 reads TGTGCCAGCAGCTCTCAACGCGGGGGTCGGAAGGTGGATGAGCAGTTCTTC.

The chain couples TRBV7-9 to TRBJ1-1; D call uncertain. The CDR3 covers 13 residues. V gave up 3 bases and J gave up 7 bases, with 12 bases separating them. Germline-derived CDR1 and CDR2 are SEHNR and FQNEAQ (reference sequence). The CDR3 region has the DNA TGTGCCAGCAGCTTTCGGACGGACGGTGAAGCTTTCTTT. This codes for CASSFRTDGEAFF.

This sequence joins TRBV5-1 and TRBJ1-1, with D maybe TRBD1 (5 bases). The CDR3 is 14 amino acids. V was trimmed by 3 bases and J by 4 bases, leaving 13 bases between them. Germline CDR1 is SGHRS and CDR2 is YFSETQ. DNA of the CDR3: TGCGCCAGCAGCTCCACGGCAGGGCCCACTGAAGCTTTCTTT. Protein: CASSSTAGPTEAFF.

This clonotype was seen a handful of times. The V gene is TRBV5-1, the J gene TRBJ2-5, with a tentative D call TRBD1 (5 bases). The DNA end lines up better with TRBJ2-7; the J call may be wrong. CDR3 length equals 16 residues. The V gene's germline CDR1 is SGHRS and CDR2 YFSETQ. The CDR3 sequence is CASSLQGTVVFYEQYF. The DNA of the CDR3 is TGCGCCAGCAGCCTGCAGGGTACTGTGGTGTTTTACGAGCAGTACTTC.

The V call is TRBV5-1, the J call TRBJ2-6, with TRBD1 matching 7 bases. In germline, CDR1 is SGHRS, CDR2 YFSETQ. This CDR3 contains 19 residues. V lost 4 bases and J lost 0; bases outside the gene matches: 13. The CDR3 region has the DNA TGCGCCAGCAGCCCAAAACCAGACAGGGCCTCCTCTGGGGCCAACGTCCTGACTTTC. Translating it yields CASSPKPDRASSGANVLTF.

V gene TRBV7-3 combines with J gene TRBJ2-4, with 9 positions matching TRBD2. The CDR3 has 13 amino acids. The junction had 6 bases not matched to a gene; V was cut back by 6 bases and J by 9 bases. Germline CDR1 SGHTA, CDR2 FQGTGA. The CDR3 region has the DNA TGTGCCAGCAGTTACGAGACTAGCGGCATTCAGTACTTC. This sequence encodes CASSYETSGIQYF.

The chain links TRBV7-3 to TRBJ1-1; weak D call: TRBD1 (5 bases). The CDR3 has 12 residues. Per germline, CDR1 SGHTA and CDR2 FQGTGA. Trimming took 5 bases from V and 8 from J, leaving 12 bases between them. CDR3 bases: TGTGCCAGCAGCGTATCACAGGAAGAAGCTTTCTTT. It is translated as CASSVSQEEAFF.

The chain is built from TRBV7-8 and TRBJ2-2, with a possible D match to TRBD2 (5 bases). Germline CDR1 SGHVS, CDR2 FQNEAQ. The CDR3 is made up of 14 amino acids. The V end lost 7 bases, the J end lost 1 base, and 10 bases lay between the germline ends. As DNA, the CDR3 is TGTGCCAGCACTGACCGGGGGAACACCGGGGAGCTGTTTTTT. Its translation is CASTDRGNTGELFF.

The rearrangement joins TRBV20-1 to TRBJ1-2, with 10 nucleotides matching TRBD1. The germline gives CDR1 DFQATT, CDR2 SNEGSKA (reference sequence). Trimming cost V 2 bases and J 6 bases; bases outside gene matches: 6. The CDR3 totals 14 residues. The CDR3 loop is CSARRQGAGDGYTF. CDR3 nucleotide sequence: TGCAGTGCTAGACGACAGGGGGCAGGGGATGGCTACACCTTC.

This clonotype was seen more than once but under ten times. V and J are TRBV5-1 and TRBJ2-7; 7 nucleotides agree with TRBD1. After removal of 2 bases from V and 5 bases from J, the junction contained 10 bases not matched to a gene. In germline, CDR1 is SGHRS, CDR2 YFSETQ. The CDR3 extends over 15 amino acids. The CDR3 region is CASSLFVTGNDEQYF. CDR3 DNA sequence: TGCGCCAGCAGCTTATTTGTGACAGGGAACGACGAGCAGTACTTC.